The 7 T cell receptor beta chains in this list originate from one sample, sequenced in a study of identical twins. TCRdb re-called the 5' RACE reads with MiXCR, one entry per CDR3 protein. The sample gives about 700,000 distinct CDR3 sequences, 5.5% to 6.5% of which show up once; around 1.7% is in the top ten. The specimen was naive T cells sorted from blood. The source is a man aged 18 to 29 in good health.

In this sample, this clonotype turned up many times. The genes are TRBV4-3 and TRBJ1-1; D unresolved. In germline, CDR1 is LGHNA, CDR2 YSLEER. V was clipped by 0 bases and J by 5 bases, with 7 bases between them. The CDR3 is 13 amino acids. CDR3 sequence (DNA): TGCGCCAGCAGCCAAGATGGGGTGACTGAAGCTTTCTTT. Amino acid sequence: CASSQDGVTEAFF.

The chain couples TRBV5-1 to TRBJ1-5; tentatively, D is TRBD1 (5 bases). Trimming removed 0 bases at V and 6 bases at J, with 10 bases between. CDR1 and CDR2 (germline): SGHRS, YFSETQ. The CDR3 consists of 14 residues. The DNA of the CDR3 is TGCGCCAGCAGCTTGGAGGGGATCGGTCAGCCCCAGCATTTT. It specifies CASSLEGIGQPQHF.

The chain joins TRBV6-1 to TRBJ2-5, with TRBD2 as a possible D gene (6 bases). The CDR3 runs to 13 residues. Germline V gene lookup returns CDR1 MNHNS and CDR2 SASEGT. V dropped 8 bases and J dropped 2 bases, with 12 bases sitting between them. CDR3 nucleotides: TGTGCCAGCGGGGGACTGTTTCAAGAGACCCAGTACTTC. Amino acids: CASGGLFQETQYF.

This clonotype was observed many times. The chain recombines TRBV7-2 with TRBJ2-1, with TRBD1 as a possible D gene (5 bases). The CDR3 spans 16 residues. V lost 7 bases and J 4 bases, leaving 20 bases between the germline ends. Germline assignment: CDR1 SGHTA and CDR2 FQGNSA. Here the CDR3 reads CASTPPRAAIYNEQFF. Here the CDR3 DNA reads TGTGCCAGCACACCTCCCAGGGCAGCAATATACAATGAGCAGTTCTTC.

The rearrangement joins TRBV11-2 to TRBJ1-1; D gene ambiguous. CDR3 length: 17 amino acids. V lost 2 bases and J 0 bases, leaving 16 bases between the germline ends. The germline V gene encodes CDR1 SGHAT and CDR2 FQNNGV. CDR3 DNA: TGTGCCAGCAGCTTAAACCCCCTCGCGAGCATGAACACTGAAGCTTTCTTT. Encoded protein: CASSLNPLASMNTEAFF.

V and J are TRBV12-3 or TRBV12-4 and TRBJ2-5; D remains ambiguous. The V gene lost 8 bases and the J gene lost 5 bases, with 12 bases spanning the gap. The CDR3 extends over 12 amino acids. CDR3 in DNA: TGTGCCAGCGCCCCCAGGTGGGAGACCCAGTACTTC. This codes for CASAPRWETQYF.

This clonotype showed up many times. This sequence joins TRBV29-1 and TRBJ2-2, with D possibly being TRBD1 (6 bases). CDR1 and CDR2 from the germline V gene are SQVTM and ANQGSEA. Trimming left V 0 bases short and J 7 bases short, with 12 bases between. This CDR3 is 14 amino acids long. The DNA of the CDR3 is TGCAGCGTTGAAGATCGGGACACGTACGGGGAGCTGTTTTTT. Encoded protein: CSVEDRDTYGELFF.